This T cell receptor (beta chain) was captured in a study of beta chain features in type 1 diabetes. Purity of each sorted population was above 95%. Turning to this clone: Its antigen is not identified.

The entirety of the isolated RNA underwent reverse transcription, so expressed TCRB transcripts were sequenced. Assay: immunoSEQ multiplex PCR; the TCRdb copy retains only in-frame clones and omits some. The sample lists under 400,000 clones, roughly 12% occurring once. Germline V gene lookup returns CDR1 LGHNA and CDR2 YSLEER. Trimming removed 0 bases from V and 6 bases from J; junction bases left unmatched: 9. The CDR3 runs 16 residues. Study-level points and caveats: TCRB CDR3 length was moderately but significantly reduced in all four CD4+ subsets of Type 1 diabetes patients. The similarity of naive, central memory and Treg TCRB repertoires appeared greater among patients than among healthy donors. Here, the possible influence of HLA type (on TCRB rearrangement) remained unresolved.

The sequenced sample consisted of naive CD4+ T cells from blood. The V gene is TRBV4-3, the J gene TRBJ2-5; 8 bases map to TRBD1. The clonotype comes from a young woman with type 1 diabetes. For the CDR3, the DNA is TGCGCCAGCAGCCAAGATCCAGGACAGGGCGGGAAGACCCAGTACTTC. Its translation: CASSQDPGQGGKTQYF.